Reported below is one T cell receptor (beta chain). The antigen is undetermined. TCRdb analysed the 5' RACE reads with MiXCR anew, one entry per CDR3 protein. Among 250,000 to 350,000 distinct CDR3 sequences listed, around 15% were seen once. Germline CDR1 reads SNHLY; CDR2 reads FYNNEI. The CDR3 totals 13 residues. V was pared by 6 bases and J by 2 bases, with 10 bases between. These data come from a study of T-cell memory formation after mild COVID-19. Regarding the study as a whole: Clones contracting day 15 to 85 were balanced CD4/CD8; later expanders leaned CD4+. Several responding clones turned up in pre-infection memory, indicating that cross-reactive memory may have taken part. The main location of contracting CD4+ clones was CM and EM, and that of contracting CD8+ clones was EMRA. Second-wave clones peaking on day 37 lacked confirmed SARS-CoV-2 specificity.

The receptor was isolated from a man between 18 and 35 years old who had mild COVID-19 (a few samples of this study predate the infection). Cell type and time point are not known. V usage is TRBV2 and J usage is TRBJ2-5; perhaps TRBD1 as D (6 bases). The specimen was PBMCs or a T cell subset sorted from them (not recorded which). The CDR3 spells CASRRGSQETQYF. The CDR3 DNA is TGTGCCAGCAGGAGGGGGTCTCAAGAGACCCAGTACTTC.